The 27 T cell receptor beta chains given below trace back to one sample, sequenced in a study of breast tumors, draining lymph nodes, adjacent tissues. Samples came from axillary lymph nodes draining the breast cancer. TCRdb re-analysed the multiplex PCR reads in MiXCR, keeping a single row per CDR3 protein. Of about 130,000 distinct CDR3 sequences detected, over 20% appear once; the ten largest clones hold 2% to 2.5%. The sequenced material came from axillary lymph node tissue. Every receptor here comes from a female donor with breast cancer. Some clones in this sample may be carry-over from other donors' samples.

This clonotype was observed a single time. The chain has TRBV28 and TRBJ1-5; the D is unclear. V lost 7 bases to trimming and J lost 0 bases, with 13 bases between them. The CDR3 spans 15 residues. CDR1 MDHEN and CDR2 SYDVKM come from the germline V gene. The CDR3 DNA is TGTGCCAGCAATCCGGGGTCTTATAGCAATCAGCCCCAGCATTTT. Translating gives CASNPGSYSNQPQHF.

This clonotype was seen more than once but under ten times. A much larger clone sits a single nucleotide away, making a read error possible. This chain's CDR3 is CSAIFPGSGNTIHF. The CDR3 nucleotides are TGCAGTGCTATCTTTCCTGGCTCTGGAAACACCATACATTTT. The gene calls are TRBV20-1 and TRBJ1-3, with D uncertain. The V gene's germline CDR1 is DFQATT and CDR2 SNEGSKA (reference sequence). The CDR3 contains 14 residues.

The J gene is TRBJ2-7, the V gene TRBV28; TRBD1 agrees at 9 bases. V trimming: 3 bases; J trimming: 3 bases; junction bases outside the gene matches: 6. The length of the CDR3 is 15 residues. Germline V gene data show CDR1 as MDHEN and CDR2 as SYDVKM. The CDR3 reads CASSLGGTGYYEQYF. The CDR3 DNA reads TGTGCCAGCAGTTTGGGGGGGACAGGGTACTACGAGCAGTACTTC.

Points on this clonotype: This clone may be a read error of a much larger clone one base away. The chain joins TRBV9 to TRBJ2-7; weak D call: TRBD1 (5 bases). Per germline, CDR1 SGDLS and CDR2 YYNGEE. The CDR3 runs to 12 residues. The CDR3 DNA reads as TGTGCCAGCAGCGCGGACAACTACGAGCAGGACTTC. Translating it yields CASSADNYEQDF.

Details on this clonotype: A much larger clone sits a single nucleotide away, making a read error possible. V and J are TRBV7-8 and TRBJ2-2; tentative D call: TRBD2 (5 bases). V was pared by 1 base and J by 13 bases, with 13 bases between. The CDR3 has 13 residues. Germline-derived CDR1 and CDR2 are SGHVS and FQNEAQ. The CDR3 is CASSLVPPRGLFF. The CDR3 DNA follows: TGTGCCAGCAGCTTAGTCCCCCCCCGGGGGCTGTTTTTT.

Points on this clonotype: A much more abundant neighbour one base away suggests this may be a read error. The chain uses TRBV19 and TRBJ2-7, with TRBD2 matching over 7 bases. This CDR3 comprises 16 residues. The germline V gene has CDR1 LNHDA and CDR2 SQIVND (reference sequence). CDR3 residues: CAGSIEDGRPSYEQYF. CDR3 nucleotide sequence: TGTGCCGGTAGTATAGAAGACGGGAGGCCTTCCTACGAGCAGTACTTC.

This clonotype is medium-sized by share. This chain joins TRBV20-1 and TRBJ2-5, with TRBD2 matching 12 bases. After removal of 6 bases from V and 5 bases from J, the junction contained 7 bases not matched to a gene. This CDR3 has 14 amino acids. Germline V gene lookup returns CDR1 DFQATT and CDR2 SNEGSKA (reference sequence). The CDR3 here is CSAPLAGGGETQYF. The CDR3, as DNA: TGCAGTGCCCCGCTAGCGGGAGGGGGGGAGACCCAGTACTTC.

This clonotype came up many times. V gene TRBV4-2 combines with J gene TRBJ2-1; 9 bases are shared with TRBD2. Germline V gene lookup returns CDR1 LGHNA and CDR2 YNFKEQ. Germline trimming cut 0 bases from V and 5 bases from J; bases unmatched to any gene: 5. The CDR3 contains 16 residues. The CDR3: CASSQDEAGGNNEQFF. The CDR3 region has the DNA TGTGCCAGCAGCCAAGATGAAGCGGGAGGTAACAATGAGCAGTTCTTC.

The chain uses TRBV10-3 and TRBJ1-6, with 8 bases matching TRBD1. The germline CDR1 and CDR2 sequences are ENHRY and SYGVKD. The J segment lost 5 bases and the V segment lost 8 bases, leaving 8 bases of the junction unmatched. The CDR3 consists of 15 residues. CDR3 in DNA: TGTGCCATCGGTCAAGGGACAGGCAATAATTCACCCCTCCACTTT. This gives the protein CAIGQGTGNNSPLHF.

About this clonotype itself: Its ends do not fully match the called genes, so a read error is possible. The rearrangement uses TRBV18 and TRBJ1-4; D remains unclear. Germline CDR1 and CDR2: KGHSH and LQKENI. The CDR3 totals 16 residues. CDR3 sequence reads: CASSPFDVRVDEKLLF. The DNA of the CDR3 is TGTGCCAGCTCACCGTTCGATGTTCGCGTCGATGAAAAACTGCTTTTT.

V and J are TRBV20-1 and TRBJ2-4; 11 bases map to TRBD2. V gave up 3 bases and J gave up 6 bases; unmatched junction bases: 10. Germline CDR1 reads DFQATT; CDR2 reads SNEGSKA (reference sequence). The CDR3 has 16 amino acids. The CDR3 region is CSASGVSGRAINIQYF. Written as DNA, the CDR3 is TGCAGTGCTAGTGGGGTTAGCGGGAGGGCGATAAACATTCAGTACTTC.

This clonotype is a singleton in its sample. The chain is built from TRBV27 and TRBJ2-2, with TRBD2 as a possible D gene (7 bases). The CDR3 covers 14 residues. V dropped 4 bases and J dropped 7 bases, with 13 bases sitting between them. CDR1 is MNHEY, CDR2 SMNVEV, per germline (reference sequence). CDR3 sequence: CASSSAGAGGELFF. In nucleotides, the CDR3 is TGTGCCAGCAGTTCCGCGGGGGCTGGCGGGGAGCTGTTTTTT.

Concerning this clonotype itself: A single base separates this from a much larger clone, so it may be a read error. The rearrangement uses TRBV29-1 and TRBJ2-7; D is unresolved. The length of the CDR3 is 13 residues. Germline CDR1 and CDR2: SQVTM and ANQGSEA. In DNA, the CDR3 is TGCAGCGTCGCCAAAGCAGCACTCTACGGGCAGTACTTC. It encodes CSVAKAALYGQYF.

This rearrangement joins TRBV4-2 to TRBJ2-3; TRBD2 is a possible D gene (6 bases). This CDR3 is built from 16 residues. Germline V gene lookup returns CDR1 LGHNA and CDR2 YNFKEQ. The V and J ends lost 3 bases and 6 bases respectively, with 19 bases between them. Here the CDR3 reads CASSQDGAGRLDTQYF. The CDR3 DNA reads TGTGCCAGCAGCCAGGACGGCGCGGGGCGGCTTGATACGCAGTATTTT.

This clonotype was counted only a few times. This chain's CDR3 is CASSFGRRGNEQYF. For the CDR3, the DNA is TGTGCCAGCAGTTTCGGACGCAGGGGCAACGAGCAGTACTTC. V is TRBV28 and J is TRBJ2-7; D may be TRBD1 (6 bases). This CDR3 has 14 amino acids. The germline V gene has CDR1 MDHEN and CDR2 SYDVKM. The V gene lost 3 bases and the J gene lost 5 bases, with 14 bases spanning the gap. Variable domain in full (rest from reference TRBV28 and TRBJ2-7): DVKVTQSSRYLVKRTGEKVFLECVQDMDHENMFWYRQDPGLGLRLIYFSYDVKMKEKGDIPEGYSVSREKKERFSLILESASTNQTSMYLCASSFGRRGNEQYFGPGTRLTVT.

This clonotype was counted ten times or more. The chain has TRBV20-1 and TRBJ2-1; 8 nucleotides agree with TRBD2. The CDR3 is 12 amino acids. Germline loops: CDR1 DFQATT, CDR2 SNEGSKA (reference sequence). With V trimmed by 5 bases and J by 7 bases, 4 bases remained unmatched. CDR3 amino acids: CSAGTRANEQFF. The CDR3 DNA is TGCAGTGCTGGGACTAGGGCAAATGAGCAGTTCTTC.

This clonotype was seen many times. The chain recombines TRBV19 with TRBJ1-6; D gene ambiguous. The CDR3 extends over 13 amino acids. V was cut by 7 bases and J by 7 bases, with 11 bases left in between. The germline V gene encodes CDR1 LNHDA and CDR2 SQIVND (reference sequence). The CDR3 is CASNFGSNSPLHF. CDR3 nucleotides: TGTGCCAGTAATTTTGGGAGCAATTCACCCCTCCACTTT.

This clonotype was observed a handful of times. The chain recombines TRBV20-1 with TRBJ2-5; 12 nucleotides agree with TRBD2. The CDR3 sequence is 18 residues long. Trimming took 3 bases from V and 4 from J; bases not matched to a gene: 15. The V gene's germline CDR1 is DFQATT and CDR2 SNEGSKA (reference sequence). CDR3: CSASPRRLAGGRGETQYF. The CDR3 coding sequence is TGCAGTGCTAGTCCCCGGAGGCTAGCGGGAGGGCGGGGAGAGACCCAGTACTTC.

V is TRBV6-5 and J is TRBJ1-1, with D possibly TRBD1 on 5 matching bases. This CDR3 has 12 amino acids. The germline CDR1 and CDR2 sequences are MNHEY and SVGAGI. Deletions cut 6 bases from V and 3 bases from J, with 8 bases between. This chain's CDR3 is CASRIGDTEAFF. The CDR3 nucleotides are TGTGCCAGCAGGATAGGGGACACTGAAGCTTTCTTT.

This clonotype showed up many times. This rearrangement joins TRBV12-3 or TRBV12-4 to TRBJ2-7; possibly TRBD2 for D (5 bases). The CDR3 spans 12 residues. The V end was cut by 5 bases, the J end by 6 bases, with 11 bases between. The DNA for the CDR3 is TGTGCCAGCAGTCCCTTGGCGGGCGAGCAGTACTTC. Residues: CASSPLAGEQYF.

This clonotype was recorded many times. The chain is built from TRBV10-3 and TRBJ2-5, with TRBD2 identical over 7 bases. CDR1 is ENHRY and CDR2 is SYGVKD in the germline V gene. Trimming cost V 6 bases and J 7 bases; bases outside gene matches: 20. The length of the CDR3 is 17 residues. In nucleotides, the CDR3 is TGTGCCATCAGAACTTCTGGGGCTAGCGGAGCCCGGGGGACCCAGTACTTC. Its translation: CAIRTSGASGARGTQYF.

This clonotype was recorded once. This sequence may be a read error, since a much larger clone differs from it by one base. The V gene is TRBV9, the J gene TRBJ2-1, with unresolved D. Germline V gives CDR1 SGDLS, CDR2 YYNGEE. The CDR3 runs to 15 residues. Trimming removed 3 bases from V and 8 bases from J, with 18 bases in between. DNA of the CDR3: TGTGCCAGCAGCGACTCCCGGCGTAACGACGATGAGCAGTTCTTC. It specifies CASSDSRRNDDEQFF.

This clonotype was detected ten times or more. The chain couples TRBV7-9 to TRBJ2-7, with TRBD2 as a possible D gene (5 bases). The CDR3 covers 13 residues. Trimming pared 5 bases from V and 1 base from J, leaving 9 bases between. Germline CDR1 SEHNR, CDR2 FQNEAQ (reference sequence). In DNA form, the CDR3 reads TGTGCCAGCAGCCCGGACTTTTCCTACGAGCAGTACTTC. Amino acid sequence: CASSPDFSYEQYF. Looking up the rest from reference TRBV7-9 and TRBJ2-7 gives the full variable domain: DTGVSQNPRHKITKRGQNVTFRCDPISEHNRLYWYRQTLGQGPEFLTYFQNEAQLEKSRLLSDRFSAERPKGSFSTLEIQRTEQGDSAMYLCASSPDFSYEQYFGPGTRLTVT.

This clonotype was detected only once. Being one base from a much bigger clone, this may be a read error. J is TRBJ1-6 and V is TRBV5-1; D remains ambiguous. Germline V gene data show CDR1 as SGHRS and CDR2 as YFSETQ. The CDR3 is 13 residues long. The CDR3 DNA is TGCGCCAGCAGCCTGGCAGGTTTTCCACCCTTCCACTTT. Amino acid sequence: CASSLAGFPPFHF.

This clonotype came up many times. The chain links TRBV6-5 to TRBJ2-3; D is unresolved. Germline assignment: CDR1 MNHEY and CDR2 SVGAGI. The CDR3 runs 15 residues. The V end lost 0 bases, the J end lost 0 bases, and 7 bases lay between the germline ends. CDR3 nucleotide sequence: TGTGCCAGCAGTTACTCGAGAATCAGCACAGATACGCAGTATTTT. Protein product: CASSYSRISTDTQYF.

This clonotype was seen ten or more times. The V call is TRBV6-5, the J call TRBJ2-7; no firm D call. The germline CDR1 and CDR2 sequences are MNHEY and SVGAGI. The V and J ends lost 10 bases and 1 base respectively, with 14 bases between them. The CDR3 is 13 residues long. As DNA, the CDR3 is TGTGCCACCACCCCCGACCAATCCTACGAGCAGTACTTC. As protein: CATTPDQSYEQYF.

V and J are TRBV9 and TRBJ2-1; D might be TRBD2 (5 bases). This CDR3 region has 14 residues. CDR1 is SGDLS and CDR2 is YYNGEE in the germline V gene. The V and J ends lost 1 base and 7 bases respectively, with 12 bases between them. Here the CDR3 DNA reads TGTGCCAGCAGCGTACGGGGTTACTTGAATGAGCAGTTCTTC. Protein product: CASSVRGYLNEQFF.